The 31 T cell receptor beta chains given below trace back to one sample, sequenced in a study of identical twins. Via MiXCR, TCRdb re-called the 5' RACE reads, giving one row per CDR3 protein. The sample lists some 730,000 distinct CDR3 sequences, around a sixth occurring once. These same records also appear under a second study, on T cells expressing NK-cell markers.

The source material was PBMCs. These receptors came from a woman between 18 and 30 years old in good health.

This clonotype was seen only a few times. This chain joins TRBV20-1 and TRBJ2-1, with 11 bases aligning to TRBD2. The CDR3 runs 15 residues. J was trimmed by 9 bases and V by 5 bases; bases with no gene match: 12. From germline, CDR1 is DFQATT and CDR2 SNEGSKA (reference sequence). In DNA form, the CDR3 reads TGCAGTGCTCCCCTTACTAGCGGGAGTGAGTTTGAGCAGTTCTTC. It encodes CSAPLTSGSEFEQFF.

This clonotype was seen only a few times. This chain uses TRBV5-1 with TRBJ2-3; tentative D call: TRBD2 (6 bases). The CDR3 length is 15 residues. Germline assignment: CDR1 SGHRS and CDR2 YFSETQ. The V and J ends lost 4 bases and 1 base respectively, with 13 bases between them. The CDR3 DNA sequence: TGCGCCAGCAGCCCTAGCGAGTATGGCACAGATACGCAGTATTTT. Protein product: CASSPSEYGTDTQYF.

In this sample, this clonotype turned up a few times. The CDR3 loop is CASSQDPYGRMFTQYF. The CDR3 DNA follows: TGCGCCAGCAGCCAAGATCCCTACGGCCGGATGTTTACGCAGTATTTT. V usage is TRBV4-3 and J usage is TRBJ2-3; D ambiguous. Germline V gives CDR1 LGHNA, CDR2 YSLEER. The CDR3 covers 16 residues. The V gene lost 0 bases and the J gene lost 8 bases, with 18 bases spanning the gap.

The table lists this clonotype with a few counts. The V gene is TRBV7-2, the J gene TRBJ2-3, with 7 bases matching TRBD2. Germline V gene sequence: CDR1 SGHTA, CDR2 FQGNSA. The CDR3 is 16 residues long. V lost 5 bases and J lost 2; bases outside the gene matches: 10. CDR3: CASSPTAGRVTDTQYF. CDR3 nucleotide sequence: TGTGCCAGCAGCCCGACCGCAGGGAGGGTCACAGATACGCAGTATTTT.

The V gene is TRBV20-1, the J gene TRBJ2-7; TRBD2 matches at 8 bases. This CDR3 has 16 amino acids. The junction had 15 bases not matched to a gene; V was cut back by 4 bases and J by 4 bases. Germline CDR1 and CDR2: DFQATT and SNEGSKA (reference sequence). The CDR3 sequence is CSATERRLARRYEQYF. DNA of the CDR3: TGCAGTGCTACCGAAAGAAGACTAGCGCGACGATACGAGCAGTACTTC.

The rearrangement links TRBV20-1 to TRBJ1-2; a possible D gene is TRBD1 (5 bases). V lost 3 bases to trimming and J lost 8 bases, with 13 bases between them. From germline, CDR1 is DFQATT and CDR2 SNEGSKA (reference sequence). The CDR3 runs 12 residues. The CDR3 region has the DNA TGCAGTGCTAGCAGGGACGGGGAAGGCTACACCTTC. This gives the protein CSASRDGEGYTF.

The chain links TRBV12-3 or TRBV12-4 to TRBJ2-3, with a possible D match to TRBD2 (5 bases). This CDR3 contains 14 residues. Trimming stripped 5 bases from V and 0 bases from J, with 9 bases between. Here the CDR3 reads CASSGSSSTDTQYF. In nucleotides, the CDR3 is TGTGCCAGCAGTGGGAGTTCCAGCACAGATACGCAGTATTTT.

This clonotype was counted only a few times. V and J are TRBV7-2 and TRBJ2-7; D not resolved. Germline assignment: CDR1 SGHTA and CDR2 FQGNSA. The CDR3 is 13 residues long. The V gene lost 2 bases and the J gene lost 4 bases, with 9 bases spanning the gap. The CDR3 bases are TGTGCCAGCAGCTTACTACAATATTACGAGCAGTACTTC. Its translation: CASSLLQYYEQYF.

This clonotype was detected a few times. The rearrangement joins TRBV29-1 to TRBJ2-1; 7 positions agree with TRBD2. The CDR3 extends over 13 amino acids. The V gene end was trimmed by 4 bases and the J gene end by 7 bases; junction bases not matched to a gene: 7. Germline-derived CDR1 and CDR2 are SQVTM and ANQGSEA. The CDR3 bases are TGCAGCGTTGGTCTAGCGGAGAGGAATGAGCAGTTCTTC. Protein sequence: CSVGLAERNEQFF.

This clonotype was counted between two and nine times. The chain employs TRBV9 and TRBJ2-1; 8 bases align to TRBD2. This CDR3 spans 16 amino acids. After removal of 4 bases from V and 0 bases from J, the junction contained 6 bases not matched to a gene. Germline V gene sequence: CDR1 SGDLS, CDR2 YYNGEE. CDR3 amino acids: CASSFTGTSSYNEQFF. The CDR3 DNA follows: TGTGCCAGCAGCTTCACCGGGACTAGCTCCTACAATGAGCAGTTCTTC.

The chain has TRBV9 and TRBJ2-7, with a weak D call TRBD1 (6 bases). The germline gives CDR1 SGDLS, CDR2 YYNGEE. Trimming took off 4 bases at V and 2 bases at J, with 16 bases between the two ends. The CDR3 has 15 amino acids. The CDR3 sequence: CASSKRQDVTYEQYF. DNA for the CDR3: TGTGCCAGCAGCAAGCGACAGGATGTTACCTACGAGCAGTACTTC.

This clonotype was seen a handful of times. This chain uses TRBV20-1 with TRBJ2-3; a weak D match, TRBD1 (6 bases). Germline V gives CDR1 DFQATT, CDR2 SNEGSKA (reference sequence). This CDR3 has 14 residues. Deletions cut 1 base from V and 0 bases from J, with 8 bases between. CDR3 loop: CSARVDRSTDTQYF. The CDR3 nucleotides are TGCAGTGCTAGAGTGGACAGAAGCACAGATACGCAGTATTTT.

V and J are TRBV9 and TRBJ1-1; D possibly corresponds to TRBD1 (5 bases). The CDR3 spans 15 residues. Deletions cut 1 base from V and 8 bases from J, with 18 bases between. From germline, CDR1 is SGDLS and CDR2 YYNGEE. CDR3 in DNA: TGTGCCAGCAGCGTATCGCCAGGGAAGGAGTTCGAAGCTTTCTTT. This codes for CASSVSPGKEFEAFF.

This chain joins TRBV20-1 and TRBJ2-5; 7 positions match TRBD1. The CDR3 extends over 14 amino acids. The trim removed 2 bases at V and 8 bases at J, leaving 11 bases unmatched. Germline CDR1 reads DFQATT; CDR2 reads SNEGSKA (reference sequence). This CDR3 reads CSARSEGQSRTQYF. CDR3 nucleotide sequence: TGCAGTGCTAGAAGTGAGGGACAGTCAAGAACCCAGTACTTC.

This chain connects TRBV7-9 to TRBJ1-2; D gene ambiguous. The CDR3 length is 15 residues. CDR1 is SEHNR, CDR2 FQNEAQ, per germline (reference sequence). V was clipped by 1 base and J by 0 bases, with 9 bases between them. The CDR3 here is CASSLVGRTNYGYTF. Written as DNA, the CDR3 is TGTGCCAGCAGCTTAGTGGGCCGAACTAACTATGGCTACACCTTC. Using reference TRBV7-9 and TRBJ1-2 for the parts outside the CDR3, the full variable domain is DTGVSQNPRHKITKRGQNVTFRCDPISEHNRLYWYRQTLGQGPEFLTYFQNEAQLEKSRLLSDRFSAERPKGSFSTLEIQRTEQGDSAMYLCASSLVGRTNYGYTFGSGTRLTVV.

This clonotype appeared a few times. The chain couples TRBV12-3 or TRBV12-4 to TRBJ2-5; D not resolved. The CDR3 spans 17 residues. V was clipped by 3 bases and J by 7 bases, with 24 bases between them. The CDR3 coding sequence is TGTGCCAGCAGTTTCCCCCCTAGTATGAGCTTCGGTGGGACCCAGTACTTC. This translates into CASSFPPSMSFGGTQYF.

This clonotype turned up a few times. The rearrangement joins TRBV5-1 to TRBJ1-2; D call uncertain. Trimming left V 2 bases short and J 4 bases short, with 9 bases between. Per germline, CDR1 SGHRS and CDR2 YFSETQ. The CDR3 spans 13 residues. In nucleotides, the CDR3 is TGCGCCAGCAGCTTAGACACACCCTATGGCTACACCTTC. Translating it yields CASSLDTPYGYTF. Based on the CDR3 plus reference TRBV5-1 and TRBJ1-2, the full variable domain is KAGVTQTPRYLIKTRGQQVTLSCSPISGHRSVSWYQQTPGQGLQFLFEYFSETQRNKGNFPGRFSGRQFSNSRSEMNVSTLELGDSALYLCASSLDTPYGYTFGSGTRLTVV.

The genes are TRBV18 and TRBJ2-5; D is undetermined. V lost 0 bases and J 4 bases, leaving 6 bases between the germline ends. Germline V gene sequence: CDR1 KGHSH, CDR2 LQKENI. The CDR3 is 13 amino acids. The CDR3 sequence is CASSPPPGETQYF. CDR3 coding DNA: TGTGCCAGCTCACCACCCCCCGGAGAGACCCAGTACTTC. Using reference TRBV18 and TRBJ2-5 for the parts outside the CDR3, the full variable domain is NAGVMQNPRHLVRRRGQEARLRCSPMKGHSHVYWYRQLPEEGLKFMVYLQKENIIDESGMPKERFSAEFPKEGPSILRIQQVVRGDSAAYFCASSPPPGETQYFGPGTRLLVL.

This clonotype was seen ten or more times. This chain links TRBV24-1 with TRBJ2-5, with D tentatively TRBD2 (6 bases). The CDR3 is made up of 16 amino acids. Germline CDR1 is KGHDR and CDR2 is SFDVKD. V was pared by 3 bases and J by 2 bases, with 15 bases between. CDR3 amino acids: CATSDPTAGIQETQYF. The CDR3, as DNA: TGTGCCACCAGTGATCCCACGGCGGGGATTCAAGAGACCCAGTACTTC.

V is TRBV20-1 and J is TRBJ2-5; 7 nucleotides align to TRBD1. V lost 6 bases, J lost 5 bases, and 9 bases stayed unmatched. The CDR3 contains 13 residues. Germline-derived CDR1 and CDR2 are DFQATT and SNEGSKA (reference sequence). CDR3 DNA sequence: TGCAGTGCGGGGACAGCCGTGGGGGAGACCCAGTACTTC. This translates into CSAGTAVGETQYF.

The chain has TRBV2 and TRBJ2-5; 10 positions match TRBD2. The CDR3 length is 15 residues. Germline CDR1 is SNHLY and CDR2 is FYNNEI. J gave up 0 bases and V 6 bases, and 4 bases lay outside the gene matches. CDR3 residues: CASRLAGLYQETQYF. CDR3 coding DNA: TGTGCCAGCAGACTAGCGGGGTTGTACCAAGAGACCCAGTACTTC.

This rearrangement joins TRBV6-5 to TRBJ2-1, with TRBD2 identical over 8 bases. Unmatched junction bases numbered 9, after V lost 3 bases and J lost 2 bases. The CDR3 runs 17 residues. Germline V gene data show CDR1 as MNHEY and CDR2 as SVGAGI. CDR3 sequence: CASSYLAGSGAYNEQFF. The CDR3 nucleotides read TGTGCCAGCAGTTATCTAGCGGGCTCCGGGGCCTACAATGAGCAGTTCTTC.

The chain is built from TRBV20-1 and TRBJ2-1, with D possibly matching TRBD1 (6 bases). Per the germline V gene, CDR1 is DFQATT and CDR2 is SNEGSKA (reference sequence). Trimming took off 5 bases at V and 4 bases at J, with 15 bases between the two ends. CDR3 length: 14 amino acids. CDR3 DNA sequence: TGCAGTGCTGACCACCCCGACAGGTACAATGAGCAGTTCTTC. Its translation is CSADHPDRYNEQFF.

The chain carries TRBV12-3 or TRBV12-4 and TRBJ1-3; D not resolved. There are 14 residues in the CDR3. V was shortened by 9 bases and J by 0 bases, with 12 bases between the two germline ends. The CDR3 sequence: CASNIISSGNTIYF. The CDR3 DNA is TGTGCCAGTAACATTATCAGCTCTGGAAACACCATATATTTT.

The CDR3 sequence: CSASPPGTSYEQYF. Written as DNA, the CDR3 is TGCAGTGCTAGCCCCCCCGGGACCTCCTACGAGCAGTACTTC. The rearrangement uses TRBV20-1 and TRBJ2-7; D is perhaps TRBD1 or TRBD2 (5 bases each). Germline CDR1 reads DFQATT; CDR2 reads SNEGSKA (reference sequence). The CDR3 contains 14 residues. V dropped 3 bases and J dropped 0 bases, with 12 bases sitting between them.

The V gene is TRBV5-1, the J gene TRBJ1-4; D is possibly TRBD1 (6 bases). Germline CDR1 and CDR2: SGHRS and YFSETQ. Deletions cut 0 bases from V and 7 bases from J, with 10 bases between. This CDR3 is 14 amino acids long. CDR3 sequence (DNA): TGCGCCAGCAGCTTGGAAGGGGGGGTTGAAAAACTGTTTTTT. Protein sequence: CASSLEGGVEKLFF.

This clonotype has more than one count but fewer than ten. V and J are TRBV7-9 and TRBJ1-1, with 8 bases aligning to TRBD1. In germline, CDR1 is SEHNR, CDR2 FQNEAQ (reference sequence). The CDR3 is 13 residues long. Unmatched junction bases numbered 5, after V lost 5 bases and J lost 6 bases. CDR3: CASSPRTGPEAFF. In DNA form, the CDR3 reads TGTGCCAGCAGCCCGCGGACAGGGCCTGAAGCTTTCTTT. Together with reference TRBV7-9 and TRBJ1-1, the CDR3 gives the full variable domain: DTGVSQNPRHKITKRGQNVTFRCDPISEHNRLYWYRQTLGQGPEFLTYFQNEAQLEKSRLLSDRFSAERPKGSFSTLEIQRTEQGDSAMYLCASSPRTGPEAFFGQGTRLTVV.

This chain joins TRBV9 and TRBJ2-3, with 13 positions matching TRBD2. V gave up 2 bases and J gave up 2 bases; unmatched junction bases: 14. CDR3 length equals 20 residues. CDR1 and CDR2 from the germline V gene are SGDLS and YYNGEE. The CDR3 nucleotides are TGTGCCAGCAGCGTGACTAGCGGGAGGAAACCCCTACGTGACACAGATACGCAGTATTTT. Its protein is CASSVTSGRKPLRDTDTQYF.

The J gene is TRBJ2-1, the V gene TRBV10-3; D uncertain. V was shortened by 0 bases and J by 6 bases, with 9 bases between the two germline ends. The CDR3 runs to 14 residues. The germline gives CDR1 ENHRY, CDR2 SYGVKD. The CDR3 loop is CAISESPLTNEQFF. In nucleotides, the CDR3 is TGTGCCATCAGTGAGTCGCCCCTGACCAATGAGCAGTTCTTC.

The chain combines TRBV12-3 or TRBV12-4 with TRBJ1-2; D gene uncertain. This CDR3 region has 12 residues. V shed 6 bases and J shed 5 bases, with 10 bases lying between them. This CDR3 is CASSTNSYGYTF. The CDR3 DNA is TGTGCCAGCAGCACCAACTCATATGGCTACACCTTC.

This clonotype was found a few times. The rearrangement uses TRBV29-1 and TRBJ1-1, with D uncertain. The germline gives CDR1 SQVTM, CDR2 ANQGSEA. The V gene lost 4 bases and the J gene lost 6 bases, with 12 bases spanning the gap. The CDR3 consists of 12 residues. The CDR3 reads CSVGRGGAEAFF. The CDR3 coding sequence is TGCAGCGTTGGTCGGGGAGGCGCTGAAGCTTTCTTT. The whole variable domain, remainder taken from reference TRBV29-1 and TRBJ1-1, is SAVISQKPSRDICQRGTSLTIQCQVDSQVTMMFWYRQQPGQSLTLIATANQGSEATYESGFVIDKFPISRPNLTFSTLTVSNMSPEDSSIYLCSVGRGGAEAFFGQGTRLTVV.